This T cell receptor (beta chain) was observed in a study of T-cell memory formation after mild COVID-19 (dated by TCRdb to the early 2020s). About the investigation overall: TCR sequence clusters from the two donors were largely donor specific. Two young, previously healthy adult volunteers made up the cohort, one male and one female. In a couple of donors, T-cell clones that expanded and contracted after mild COVID-19 were tracked by sequencing TCRalpha and TCRbeta repertoires over time. The study at large found these results: The study included only a couple of mild cases, and larger cohorts that include severe cases with pre-infection samples were judged to be necessary. Contracting CD4+ clones were found mainly in CM and EM memory subsets, while CD8+ clones were enriched in EMRA. Some responding clones were detected in pre-infection memory, which suggested that pre-existing cross-reactive memory T cells had joined the SARS-CoV-2 response. Balanced CD4/CD8 phenotypes were observed for clones contracting from day 15 to 85, whereas a bias towards CD4+ was observed for a second wave of clones expanding from day 15 to 37. SARS-CoV-2 specificity was not confirmed for the second-wave clones peaking on day 37.

About this clonotype itself: Its antigen specificity is not known. This may come from a read error, since a much larger clone is one base off.

Sequencing instrument: Illumina NovaSeq 6000. cDNA libraries for TCRalpha and TCRbeta were prepared by 5'RACE using constant-segment primers, with sample barcodes and unique molecular identifiers added. Trizol reagent was used to extract RNA from every sample. Amplification of the libraries took two PCR steps, and the second step added a second sample barcode plus Illumina TruSeq adapters. Sequencing of the libraries was done on an Illumina NovaSeq, producing 2 x 150 bp paired-end reads. Under the source paper's analysis protocol: Demultiplexing of reads and collapsing into UMI-guided consensus sequences were performed with migec v1.2.7. Using mixcr v2.1.11, UMI consensuses were aligned to TRA and TRB V and J templates and then assembled into clonotypes. Clonotypes were classified as expanded or contracted when called significant by both edgeR and NoisET, with noise models trained on biological replicates. For edgeR calls, the cutoffs were a false discovery rate-adjusted p below 0.01 and a log2 fold-change threshold of 1. As an exploratory analysis of dynamics, PCA with hierarchical clustering was applied to max-normalized trajectories of the 1000 most abundant clonotypes. Each responding clone was given a CD4 or CD8 phenotype based on the CD4+ and CD8+ repertoires, which had been sequenced separately. In TCRdb, the public reads were trimmed at Q25 with fastp and aligned with MiXCR, with productive beta chains retained. CDR3 protein duplicates are merged, each entry listing the most common genes and DNA. These V and J calls derive from TCRdb rather than the authors' analysis. The sample has about 340,000 distinct CDR3 sequences on record, over 20% of them singletons. The ten largest clonotypes hold under 15% of the sample.

PBMCs were isolated by Ficoll-Paque density gradient centrifugation. This receptor was obtained from an adult woman who had mild COVID-19 (a few samples of this study predate the infection). The sample titles of this study are shuffled in the database, so cell type and time point are left out; the donor was told from shared clones. The specimen was PBMCs or a T cell subset sorted from them (not recorded which).

The nucleotides are TGTGCCAGCAGCCACGCGGGGCAGGGGCCCGAGACCCAGTACTTC. It translates as CASSHAGQGPETQYF. The chain employs TRBV4-2 and TRBJ2-5, with the D call tentatively TRBD1 or TRBD2, each fitting 6 bases. The germline V gene provides CDR1 LGHNA and CDR2 YNFKEQ. The germline ends are 16 bases apart after V is trimmed by 3 bases and J by 5 bases. From its cysteine to its phenylalanine, the CDR3 spans 15 amino acids. Only the CDR3 DNA stays, 45 bases, in frame from base 1.